Presented here are 32 T cell receptor beta chains from one specimen sequenced in a study of blood T cell repertoires in COVID-19. TCRdb's copy holds only in-frame clones and misses some; the assay was immunoSEQ multiplex PCR. The data show about 170,000 clones, approximately 90% seen once. The sample comprised peripheral blood. The receptor set was obtained from a woman aged 80 or older in a cohort sampled during active or convalescent COVID-19.

The chain uses TRBV11-2 and TRBJ1-1; no clear D gene. This CDR3 contains 14 residues. V lost 1 base to trimming and J lost 1 base, with 7 bases between them. Germline V gene data show CDR1 as SGHAT and CDR2 as FQNNGV. DNA of the CDR3: TGTGCCAGCAGCTTAGGGCGGGCGAACACTGAAGCTTTCTTT. It codes for CASSLGRANTEAFF.

This chain joins TRBV29-1 and TRBJ2-6, with D possibly being TRBD1 (5 bases). Germline V gene data show CDR1 as SQVTM and CDR2 as ANQGSEA. CDR3 length: 13 amino acids. The V gene lost 6 bases and the J gene lost 4 bases, with 10 bases spanning the gap. The CDR3 here is CSVQGSGANVLTF. In DNA, the CDR3 is TGCAGCGTGCAGGGATCAGGGGCCAACGTCCTGACTTTC. The full variable domain, with the rest looked up from reference TRBV29-1 and TRBJ2-6, is SAVISQKPSRDICQRGTSLTIQCQVDSQVTMMFWYRQQPGQSLTLIATANQGSEATYESGFVIDKFPISRPNLTFSTLTVSNMSPEDSSIYLCSVQGSGANVLTFGAGSRLTVL.

V usage is TRBV7-2 and J usage is TRBJ1-6; 7 nucleotides align to TRBD1. The junction had 5 bases not matched to a gene; V was cut back by 5 bases and J by 4 bases. The CDR3 is 15 residues long. Germline lookup yields CDR1 SGHTA and CDR2 FQGNSA. CDR3 loop: CASSGLGQYNSPLHF. The DNA for the CDR3 is TGTGCCAGCAGCGGCCTGGGACAGTATAATTCACCCCTCCACTTT. The full variable domain, in which reference TRBV7-2 and TRBJ1-6 provide the parts outside the CDR3, is GAGVSQSPSNKVTEKGKDVELRCDPISGHTALYWYRQSLGQGLEFLIYFQGNSAPDKSGLPSDRFSAERTGGSVSTLTIQRTQQEDSAVYLCASSGLGQYNSPLHFGNGTRLTVT.

This clone was seen a single time. This chain connects TRBV9 to TRBJ2-7; a weak D match, TRBD1 (6 bases). Trimming took off 4 bases at V and 4 bases at J, with 15 bases between the two ends. The germline V gene has CDR1 SGDLS and CDR2 YYNGEE. The CDR3 has 14 amino acids. The CDR3: CASSPPGASYEQYF. CDR3 sequence (DNA): TGTGCCAGCAGCCCCCCAGGGGCCTCTTACGAGCAGTACTTC.

The chain couples TRBV3-1 (or the pseudogene TRBV3-2) to TRBJ2-7; tentative D call: TRBD1 (6 bases). The germline V and J ends were trimmed by 4 bases and 7 bases, with 14 bases remaining between them. The germline gives CDR1 LGHDT, CDR2 YNNKEL (reference sequence). The CDR3 runs 13 residues. CDR3 region: CASSRRGGVEQYF. The CDR3, as DNA: TGTGCCAGCAGCCGCAGGGGTGGGGTTGAGCAGTACTTC.

The rearrangement links TRBV24-1 to TRBJ1-5; 9 bases are a match to TRBD1. Per the germline V gene, CDR1 is KGHDR and CDR2 is SFDVKD. V lost 9 bases to trimming and J lost 11 bases; unmatched junction nucleotides: 10. This CDR3 region has 13 residues. The DNA for the CDR3 is TGTGCCACCGGGACAGGGATTTCAGGAGCCCAGCATTTT. This sequence encodes CATGTGISGAQHF.

The chain carries TRBV5-1 and TRBJ1-2; 7 nucleotides align to TRBD1. The CDR3 spans 17 residues. The V and J ends lost 0 bases and 2 bases, in that order; junction bases with no gene match: 10. Germline CDR1 SGHRS, CDR2 YFSETQ. The CDR3 spells CASSLEGYRGGNYGYTF. In DNA, the CDR3 is TGCGCCAGCAGCTTGGAGGGTTACAGGGGAGGCAACTATGGCTACACCTTC.

The V and J genes are TRBV6-5 and TRBJ2-1; TRBD1 aligns across 7 bases. The CDR3 is 13 amino acids. Germline V gene sequence: CDR1 MNHEY, CDR2 SVGAGI. Unmatched junction bases numbered 1, after V lost 6 bases and J lost 2 bases. CDR3 protein: CASRQGTYNEQFF. As DNA, the CDR3 is TGTGCCAGCAGACAGGGGACCTACAATGAGCAGTTCTTC.

The gene calls are TRBV19 and TRBJ2-3; 10 nucleotides match TRBD1. Trimming took 0 bases from V and 2 from J; bases not matched to a gene: 2. The CDR3 has 16 residues. From germline, CDR1 is LNHDA and CDR2 SQIVND (reference sequence). CDR3 protein: CASSIEGTGATDTQYF. In DNA, the CDR3 is TGTGCCAGTAGTATAGAGGGGACAGGGGCCACAGATACGCAGTATTTT.

This clone has just a few counts. The junction departs from the called germline gene at one end, perhaps through a read error. Other nucleotide sequences in the sample specify the same CDR3. This sequence joins TRBV4-1 and TRBJ1-6; 9 nucleotides line up with TRBD1. CDR3 length: 21 amino acids. Germline CDR1 MGHRA, CDR2 YSYEKL. The CDR3 bases are TGCGCCAGCAGGCAGGTTTGGGACAGGGATGGTTTTGTACAGCATAAATCACCCCTCCACTTT. Amino acids: CASRQVWDRDGFVQHKSPLHF.

The chain combines TRBV7-2 with TRBJ1-1; no definite D call. V was trimmed by 4 bases and J by 3 bases, leaving 12 bases between them. Germline CDR1 and CDR2: SGHTA and FQGNSA. The CDR3 is 14 amino acids. The CDR3 DNA sequence: TGTGCCAGCAGCTCGGGGTTTATGGACACTGAAGCTTTCTTT. As protein: CASSSGFMDTEAFF.

This sequence joins TRBV15 and TRBJ1-2, with D uncertain. V was shortened by 5 bases and J by 4 bases, with 14 bases between the two germline ends. The CDR3 has 14 residues. Germline CDR1 and CDR2: LNHNV and YYDKDF (reference sequence). The chain's CDR3 is CATSPPGVVYGYTF. CDR3 sequence (DNA): TGTGCCACCAGCCCCCCCGGGGTAGTCTATGGCTACACCTTC.

A note on this clone: One junction end does not reproduce the germline sequence, and a read error may be involved. The chain combines TRBV27 with TRBJ1-6, with D maybe TRBD1 (5 bases). The CDR3 totals 15 residues. Germline V CDR1 and CDR2: MNHEY, SMNVEV (reference sequence). CDR3 amino acids: CASSLGGDYNSPLHF. The CDR3 region has the DNA TGTGCCAGCAGTTTAGGGGGGGATTATAATTCGCCCCTCCACTTT.

The chain has TRBV6-6 and TRBJ1-2, with a weak D call TRBD1 (5 bases). CDR1 and CDR2 (germline): MNHNY, SVGAGI (reference sequence). CDR3 length: 16 amino acids. The V end was cut by 5 bases, the J end by 3 bases, with 19 bases between. CDR3 amino acids: CASSQTEIVLYYGYTF. DNA for the CDR3: TGTGCCAGCAGTCAGACAGAAATCGTCCTTTACTATGGCTACACCTTC.

The chain couples TRBV7-9 to TRBJ1-2; TRBD1 might be the D (5 bases). This CDR3 is 13 amino acids long. Germline V lookup: CDR1 SEHNR, CDR2 FQNEAQ (reference sequence). Trimming shortened V by 5 bases and J by 3 bases, and 10 bases separated the two germline ends. The CDR3 protein is CASSPGHDYGYTF. The DNA for the CDR3 is TGTGCCAGCAGCCCTGGACACGACTATGGCTACACCTTC.

The chain couples TRBV27 to TRBJ2-2; D gene unclear. Germline loops: CDR1 MNHEY, CDR2 SMNVEV (reference sequence). CDR3 size: 12 residues. Deletions cut 2 bases from V and 6 bases from J, with 4 bases between. Here the CDR3 DNA reads TGTGCCAGCAGTTTAATATCCGGGGAGCTGTTTTTT. Protein product: CASSLISGELFF.

The CDR3 nucleotides are TGTGCCAGCAGCTTAGGGGGCGTGTGGGAAAAACTGTTTTTT. Protein product: CASSLGGVWEKLFF. The chain carries TRBV7-2 and TRBJ1-4, with D possibly matching TRBD1 (5 bases). The CDR3 sequence is 14 residues long. Trimming left V 1 base short and J 8 bases short, with 11 bases between. CDR1 and CDR2 from the germline V gene are SGHTA and FQGNSA.

The rearrangement joins TRBV5-4 to TRBJ2-5; tentatively, D is TRBD2 (6 bases). Germline assignment: CDR1 SGHNT and CDR2 YYREEE (reference sequence). The CDR3 sequence is 15 residues long. Trimming shortened V by 4 bases and J by 4 bases, and 17 bases separated the two germline ends. This CDR3 is CASSNGPDGGETQYF. The CDR3 coding sequence is TGTGCCAGCAGCAACGGGCCCGACGGGGGAGAGACCCAGTACTTC.

The V call is TRBV15, the J call TRBJ2-1, with 7 positions matching TRBD2. The germline gives CDR1 LNHNV, CDR2 YYDKDF (reference sequence). The CDR3 contains 17 residues. The J segment lost 2 bases and the V segment lost 3 bases, leaving 10 bases of the junction unmatched. The CDR3 region has the DNA TGTGCCACCAGCAGGAGGGGCAGCGGGGTGACCTACAATGAGCAGTTCTTC. Translated, it gives CATSRRGSGVTYNEQFF.

The V gene is TRBV27, the J gene TRBJ2-7, with D possibly being TRBD1 (6 bases). The CDR3 covers 16 residues. V lost 5 bases, J lost 2 bases, and 19 bases lay in between. Germline V gene lookup returns CDR1 MNHEY and CDR2 SMNVEV (reference sequence). This CDR3 reads CASSTGHRERPYEQYF. The CDR3 DNA reads TGTGCCAGCAGTACAGGACACAGGGAAAGGCCCTACGAGCAGTACTTC.

CDR3 bases: TGTGCCAGCAGCTTTTCCAGGGGGCAAGGCTCCTACGAGCAGTACGTC. The encoded protein is CASSFSRGQGSYEQYV. The J gene is TRBJ2-7, the V gene TRBV5-8, with 8 bases fitting TRBD1. The CDR3 is 16 amino acids. The germline gives CDR1 SGHTS, CDR2 YDEGEE. Trimming at V came to 2 bases and at J to 0 bases, leaving 7 bases not matched to a gene.

V usage is TRBV6-1 and J usage is TRBJ1-5; D remains unclear. The V gene's germline CDR1 is MNHNS and CDR2 SASEGT. Trimming left V 0 bases short and J 3 bases short, with 9 bases between. This CDR3 has 15 residues. CDR3 DNA sequence: TGTGCCAGCAGTGAAGCGAGGCCAGACAATCAGCCCCAGCATTTT. Protein: CASSEARPDNQPQHF.

The J gene is TRBJ2-2, the V gene TRBV6-1; D is possibly TRBD1 (6 bases). V was cut by 1 base and J by 1 base, with 13 bases left in between. The length of the CDR3 is 17 residues. The germline V gene has CDR1 MNHNS and CDR2 SASEGT. CDR3 nucleotide sequence: TGTGCCAGCAGTGAAGAATTCTGGACAGAGAACACCGGGGAGCTGTTTTTT. This codes for CASSEEFWTENTGELFF.

Worth noting for this clone: The junction does not match germline at one end; this may be a read error. The V call is TRBV6-5, the J call TRBJ2-7; TRBD1 agrees at 9 bases. This CDR3 contains 14 residues. Germline CDR1 MNHEY, CDR2 SVGAGI. For the CDR3, the DNA is TGTGCCCGCAGACACGACAGGGGGGCCTACGAGCAGTACTTC. Its protein is CARRHDRGAYEQYF.

The chain joins TRBV6-4 to TRBJ1-6; no clear D gene. Germline CDR1 and CDR2: MRHNA and SNTAGT. The V end was cut by 0 bases, the J end by 8 bases, with 5 bases between. This CDR3 spans 13 amino acids. The CDR3 region is CASSDSSHSPLHF. CDR3 DNA: TGTGCCAGCAGTGACTCCAGTCATTCACCCCTCCACTTT.

The chain links TRBV25-1 to TRBJ2-5; D is perhaps TRBD2 (7 bases). The germline V gene encodes CDR1 MGHDK and CDR2 SYGVNS. CDR3 length: 14 residues. The V end lost 2 bases, the J end lost 4 bases, and 11 bases lay between the germline ends. CDR3 DNA sequence: TGTGCCAGCAGTGAAGAGGGGGAGGGAGAGACCCAGTACTTC. Its protein is CASSEEGEGETQYF.

This chain links TRBV5-6 with TRBJ1-1; 11 bases align to TRBD1. Germline V gene sequence: CDR1 SGHDT, CDR2 YYEEEE. This CDR3 is 14 amino acids long. The junction had 0 bases not matched to a gene; V was cut back by 4 bases and J by 1 base. This CDR3 reads CASSGQGANTEAFF. CDR3 DNA: TGTGCCAGCAGCGGACAGGGGGCGAACACTGAAGCTTTCTTT.

The V gene is TRBV27, the J gene TRBJ1-2; TRBD1 matches 7 bases. V gave up 5 bases and J gave up 8 bases; unmatched junction bases: 14. The CDR3 sequence is 15 residues long. The germline V gene has CDR1 MNHEY and CDR2 SMNVEV (reference sequence). The CDR3 region is CASSVKPGGVGGYTF. CDR3 DNA sequence: TGTGCCAGCAGTGTAAAACCAGGGGGTGTGGGGGGCTACACCTTC.

This sequence joins TRBV28 and TRBJ1-4; D unclear. There are 12 residues in the CDR3. Germline CDR1 is MDHEN and CDR2 is SYDVKM. The V end lost 2 bases, the J end lost 8 bases, and 6 bases lay between the germline ends. CDR3 residues: CASSLLGEKLFF. The CDR3 DNA follows: TGTGCCAGCAGTTTACTTGGCGAAAAACTGTTTTTT.

This clone was picked up one time. This chain joins TRBV6-5 and TRBJ1-6, with 9 nucleotides matching TRBD1. The CDR3 is 15 amino acids. J gave up 7 bases and V 6 bases, and 7 bases lay outside the gene matches. Germline CDR1 and CDR2: MNHEY and SVGAGI. CDR3 DNA: TGTGCCAGCAGGAGAGAACAGGGGGCAAATTCACCCCTCCACTTT. Amino acids: CASRREQGANSPLHF.

The chain links TRBV19 to TRBJ1-5, with D unresolved. The V end lost 10 bases, the J end lost 4 bases, and 20 bases lay between the germline ends. CDR3 length: 15 residues. CDR1 is LNHDA and CDR2 is SQIVND in the germline V gene (reference sequence). The CDR3 coding sequence is TGTGCCACCTCGGGTCTCGTTAGTGGAAATCAGCCCCAGCATTTT. This codes for CATSGLVSGNQPQHF.

The CDR3 nucleotides are TGTGCCAGCAGCGTAGGGACAGGGGCATCTAACTATGGCTACACCTTC. Its translation is CASSVGTGASNYGYTF. This sequence joins TRBV9 and TRBJ1-2, with 9 bases that match TRBD1. Germline V gene lookup returns CDR1 SGDLS and CDR2 YYNGEE. The CDR3 has 16 amino acids. The J segment lost 0 bases and the V segment lost 0 bases, leaving 3 bases of the junction unmatched.